This T cell receptor (beta chain) was recorded in a study of cytomegalovirus exposure and HLA in healthy donors (dated by TCRdb to the late 2010s). Context from the whole study: According to a later analysis, the 120 or so validation repertoires were produced on the same platform as the 666 repertoires of the first cohort. The study was designed to test whether signatures of past pathogen exposure could be identified by cataloging public T cell receptors. Along with the roughly 610-subject first cohort, a separate validation cohort of over a hundred different subjects was used. The study combined high-throughput TCR immunosequencing, statistical association of individual TCRs with disease status, and machine learning to predict cytomegalovirus infection status.

The paper's findings and limits, for the study overall: The study gave a list of under 200 TCR beta chains associated with cytomegalovirus. Most TCR sequences were seen in very few donors, while some public TCRs were found in many individuals. Three of the identified cytomegalovirus-associated TCR beta chains were confirmed in vitro to be specific for cytomegalovirus antigens. The validation cohort had no HLA typing available for a later analysis, so co-occurrence within that cohort was assessed over all 130 or so repertoires. It was suggested by the authors that the approach could potentially be generalized to other disease states and immunological phenotypes. A later analysis found that TCRs clustered in the first cohort also tended to co-occur in the 100 to 150 validation repertoires, with more than 90% of cluster scores above 0. Cytomegalovirus status was reported to be diagnosed by the classifier with high specificity and sensitivity in both the original and validation cohorts.

To note about this clone: The specificity of this receptor is unknown. No base quality values were provided; no much bigger clone lies one nucleotide off.

Separate from the approximately 730-subject first cohort, the validation cohort of about 110 subjects was the group to which the donors belonged. Receptors were amplified or captured by the immunoSEQ multiplex PCR assay. As for the original processing: A statistical classification framework was built for diagnosing cytomegalovirus status from the catalog of TCR beta chain sequences. TCRdb stores this immuneACCESS table with in-frame sequences only. Part of the clones is absent; in the studies checked, under half of the shortfall reflects unresolved V genes, and no reason is known for the rest. V and J calls and clone size are given by that table; D and trimming were obtained from the DNA. The sample table shows about 170,000 clones, and approximately 89% are seen once. Of the sample, approximately 2.6% is held by the ten largest clones. V loses 5 bases at its end and J loses 2 bases; junction bases beyond the gene matches: 9. Per the germline V gene, SGHTA is the CDR1 and FQGNSA is the CDR2. From the cysteine up to the phenylalanine, the CDR3 has a length of 15 residues. The read is trimmed to its CDR3 DNA, 45 bases read in frame from base 1.

Material for sequencing was PBMCs. The sequence was collected from a man younger than 30 in good health and CMV-seropositive. The chain joins TRBV7-2 to TRBJ2-7, with 7 central nucleotides matching TRBD1. The CDR3 region: CASSRDRASPYEQYF. In nucleotides, the sequence is TGTGCCAGCAGCAGAGACAGGGCTTCTCCCTACGAGCAGTACTTC.